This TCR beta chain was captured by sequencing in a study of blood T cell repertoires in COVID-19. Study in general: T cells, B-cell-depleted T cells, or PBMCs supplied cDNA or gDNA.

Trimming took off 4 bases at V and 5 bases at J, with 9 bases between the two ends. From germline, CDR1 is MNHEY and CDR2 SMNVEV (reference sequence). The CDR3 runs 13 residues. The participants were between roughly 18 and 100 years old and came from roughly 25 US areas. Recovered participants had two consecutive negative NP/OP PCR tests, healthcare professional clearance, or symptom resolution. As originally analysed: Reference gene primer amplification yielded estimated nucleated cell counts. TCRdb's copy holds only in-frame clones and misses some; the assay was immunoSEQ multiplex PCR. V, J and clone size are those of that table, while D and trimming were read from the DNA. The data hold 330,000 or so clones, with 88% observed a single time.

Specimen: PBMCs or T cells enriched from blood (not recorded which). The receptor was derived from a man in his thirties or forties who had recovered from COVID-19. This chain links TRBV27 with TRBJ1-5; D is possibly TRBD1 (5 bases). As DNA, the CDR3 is TGTGCCAGCAGTTGGGGCAGGGATCAGCCCCAGCATTTT. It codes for CASSWGRDQPQHF.